The clone carrying this T cell receptor beta chain is a singleton in its sample. After extraction with the RNeasy kit, roughly 0.45 to 1 ug of the RNA was reverse transcribed using random hexamers. Across 54 Vbeta and 13 Jbeta, immunoSEQ multiplex PCR amplified TCR beta CDR3. TCRdb called the immunoSEQ multiplex PCR reads again in MiXCR, with one record for every CDR3 protein. This sample has over 150,000 distinct CDR3 sequences, with 95% to 96% found just once. This sample is part of a study of CD8 T cells in Susac syndrome. Background on the study: Treatment status at blood draw for the Susac syndrome patients was therapy-naive, corticosteroids, or intravenous immunoglobulin alone.

Sequencing targeted TCR beta in blood CD8+ and CD4+ T cells. CDR3 size: 12 residues. The V end was cut by 8 bases, the J end by 1 base, with 8 bases between. CDR1 is MDHEN, CDR2 SYDVKM, per germline. The sequenced sample was CD4+ T cells from PBMCs. The receptor's source is a human donor with Susac syndrome. The rearrangement joins TRBV28 to TRBJ2-5, with D perhaps matching TRBD1 (6 bases). In DNA, the CDR3 is TGTGCCAGCCGGGACACCCAAGAGACCCAGTACTTC. It translates to CASRDTQETQYF.